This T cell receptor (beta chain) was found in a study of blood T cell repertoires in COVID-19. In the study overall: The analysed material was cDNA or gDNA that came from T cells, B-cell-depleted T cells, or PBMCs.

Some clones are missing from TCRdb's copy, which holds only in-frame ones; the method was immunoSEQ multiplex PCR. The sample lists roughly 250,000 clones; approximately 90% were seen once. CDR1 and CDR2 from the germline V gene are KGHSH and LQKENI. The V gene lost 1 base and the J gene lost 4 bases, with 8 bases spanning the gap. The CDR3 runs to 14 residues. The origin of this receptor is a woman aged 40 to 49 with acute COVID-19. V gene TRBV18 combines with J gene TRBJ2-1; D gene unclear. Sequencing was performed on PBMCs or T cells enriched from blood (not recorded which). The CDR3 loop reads CASSPQEEYNEQFF. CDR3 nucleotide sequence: TGTGCCAGCTCACCACAAGAGGAATACAATGAGCAGTTCTTC. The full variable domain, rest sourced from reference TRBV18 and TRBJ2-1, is NAGVMQNPRHLVRRRGQEARLRCSPMKGHSHVYWYRQLPEEGLKFMVYLQKENIIDESGMPKERFSAEFPKEGPSILRIQQVVRGDSAAYFCASSPQEEYNEQFFGPGTRLTVL.